This paragraph covers one T cell receptor beta chain sequence. This record comes from a study of T cell changes during pregnancy in multiple sclerosis. Generated by immunoSEQ multiplex PCR, the TCRdb table keeps only in-frame clones and is missing some. This sample carries 20,000 to 25,000 clones, more than 85% of them seen once, and the ten largest clones take about 0.6%. The V gene's germline CDR1 is SGHTA and CDR2 FQGNSA. There are 19 residues in the CDR3. V lost 1 base and J lost 2, with 18 bases in between. The gene calls are TRBV7-2 and TRBJ2-6, with a tentative D call TRBD2 (6 bases). The sequenced sample was CD4+ T cells from peripheral blood mononuclear cells, obtained after pregnancy. The sequence was collected from a female donor in good health, enrolled as a control in a pregnancy study. The CDR3 sequence: CASSLVHTGVFPGANVLTF. CDR3 nucleotides: TGTGCCAGCAGCTTAGTCCATACGGGAGTCTTCCCTGGGGCCAACGTCCTGACTTTC.